This TCR beta chain derives from a study of cytomegalovirus exposure and HLA in healthy donors. Background on the study: The 90 to 150 validation repertoires matched the approximately 700 first-cohort repertoires in platform, a later analysis reported.

Measured with immunoSEQ multiplex PCR; TCRdb has only the in-frame clones, and not every one. The sample shows about 280,000 clones, 88% of them seen only once. On this clone: The antigen remains undetermined.

V was pared by 0 bases and J by 4 bases, with 3 bases of the junction left unmatched. CDR1 MRHNA and CDR2 SNTAGT come from the germline V gene. The CDR3 consists of 15 residues. Findings and caveats of the study: In vitro assays verified that a few CMV-associated chains recognized CMV antigens specifically. A subsequent analysis found that TCR clusters from the first cohort also tended to co-occur in the approximately 130 validation repertoires, with roughly 95% of cluster scores above 0.

The receptor's source is a woman younger than 35 in good health and CMV-seronegative. V and J are TRBV6-4 and TRBJ1-2; 9 nucleotides line up with TRBD1. Source material: PBMCs. The CDR3 loop reads CASSDSAQGAYGYTF. CDR3 sequence (DNA): TGTGCCAGCAGTGACTCGGCACAGGGGGCCTATGGCTACACCTTC.